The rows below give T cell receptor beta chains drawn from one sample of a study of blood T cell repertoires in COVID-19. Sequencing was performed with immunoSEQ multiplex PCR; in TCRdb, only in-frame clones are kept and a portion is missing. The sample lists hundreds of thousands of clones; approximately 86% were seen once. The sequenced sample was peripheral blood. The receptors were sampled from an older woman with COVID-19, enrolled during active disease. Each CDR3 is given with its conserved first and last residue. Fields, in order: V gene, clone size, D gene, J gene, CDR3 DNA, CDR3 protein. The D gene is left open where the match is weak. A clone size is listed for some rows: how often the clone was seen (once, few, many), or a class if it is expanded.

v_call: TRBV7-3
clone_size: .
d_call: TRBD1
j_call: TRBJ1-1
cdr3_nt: TGTGCCAGCAGCTTGGACAGGGGGGACGACACTGAAGCTTTCTTT
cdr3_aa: CASSLDRGDDTEAFF

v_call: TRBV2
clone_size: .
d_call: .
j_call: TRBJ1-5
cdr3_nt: TGTGCCAGCAGTGTGCTTGGAGGAAATAGCAATCAGCCCCAGCATTTT
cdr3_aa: CASSVLGGNSNQPQHF

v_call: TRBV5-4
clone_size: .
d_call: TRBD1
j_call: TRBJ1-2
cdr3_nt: TGTGCCAGCAGCGGAAGAGCAGGGGGCGCAGGCTATGGCTACACCTTC
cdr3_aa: CASSGRAGGAGYGYTF

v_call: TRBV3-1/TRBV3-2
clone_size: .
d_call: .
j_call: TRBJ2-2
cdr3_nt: TGTGCCAGCAGCCAAGATTTTTGTAGGTCCCGAACGTTTACAGGGAAAGCCGGGGAGCTGTTTTTT
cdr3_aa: CASSQDFCRSRTFTGKAGELFF

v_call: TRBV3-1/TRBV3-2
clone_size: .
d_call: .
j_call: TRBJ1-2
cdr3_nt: TGTGCCAGCAGCCGCTATTCGGCGGGGAACCGGGGGGGCTACACCTTC
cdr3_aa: CASSRYSAGNRGGYTF

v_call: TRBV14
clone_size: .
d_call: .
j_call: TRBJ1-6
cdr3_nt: TGTGCCAGCAGCCAAGAGTGGCAGGGGAGCTCCTATAATTCACCCCTCCACTTT
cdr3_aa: CASSQEWQGSSYNSPLHF

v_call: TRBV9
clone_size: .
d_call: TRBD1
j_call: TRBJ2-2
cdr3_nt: TGTGCCAGCAGCCCCTCCGGGACAGGGGCTACCGGGGAGCTGTTTTTT
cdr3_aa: CASSPSGTGATGELFF

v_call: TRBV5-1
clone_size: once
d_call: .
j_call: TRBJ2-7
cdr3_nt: TGCGCCAGCAGCTTAGCCTTATCCTACGAGCAGTACTTC
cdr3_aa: CASSLALSYEQYF

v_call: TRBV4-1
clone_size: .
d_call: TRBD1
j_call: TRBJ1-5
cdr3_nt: TGCGCCAGCAGCCAGCACCGGGACAGGAATCAGCCCCAGCATTTT
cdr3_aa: CASSQHRDRNQPQHF

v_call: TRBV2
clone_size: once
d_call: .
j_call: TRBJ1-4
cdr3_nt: TGTGCCAGCATGCCGGGGGGGAATAATGAAAAACTGTTTTTT
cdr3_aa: CASMPGGNNEKLFF